Each of the 32 T cell receptor beta chains below was sequenced from the same sample in a study of blood T cell dynamics during melanoma immunotherapy. Time point described: week 3, after first cycle of checkpoint inhibitor. Sequenced by immunoSEQ multiplex PCR; TCRdb stores in-frame clones only, minus some. The table has a few thousand clones, around nine tenths seen once. The material sequenced was blood, taken from a patient treated with checkpoint blockade. The origin of the receptors is a human donor with melanoma.

V gene TRBV19 combines with J gene TRBJ2-2; D is undetermined. Germline V lookup: CDR1 LNHDA, CDR2 SQIVND (reference sequence). V was shortened by 3 bases and J by 3 bases, with 8 bases between the two germline ends. The CDR3 sequence is 14 residues long. CDR3 region: CASSMGGYTGELFF. In DNA, the CDR3 is TGTGCCAGTAGTATGGGTGGTTACACCGGGGAGCTGTTTTTT.

This clone was picked up a small number of times. This chain uses TRBV6-5 with TRBJ1-4; unclear D gene. Trimming cost V 0 bases and J 11 bases, with 13 bases left between them. The germline V gene encodes CDR1 MNHEY and CDR2 SVGAGI. The CDR3 sequence is 14 residues long. The CDR3 nucleotides read TGTGCCAGCAGTTACTCGGGTCTCCCGATTAAACTGTTTTTT. As protein: CASSYSGLPIKLFF.

This clone has just one count. The rearrangement uses TRBV18 and TRBJ2-7; D is unclear. Trimming took off 0 bases at V and 4 bases at J, with 13 bases between the two ends. The CDR3 has 15 amino acids. Germline V gene data show CDR1 as KGHSH and CDR2 as LQKENI. The chain's CDR3 is CASSPPGLTRYEQYF. DNA for the CDR3: TGTGCCAGCTCACCACCCGGGCTGACGCGTTACGAGCAGTACTTC.

V usage is TRBV4-1 and J usage is TRBJ1-1, with 7 bases lining up with TRBD1. Germline CDR1 reads MGHRA; CDR2 reads YSYEKL. Unmatched junction bases numbered 6, after V lost 0 bases and J lost 2 bases. This CDR3 spans 16 amino acids. The CDR3 spells CASSQEMGQLNTEAFF. The CDR3, as DNA: TGCGCCAGCAGCCAAGAAATGGGACAGTTAAACACTGAAGCTTTCTTT.

The rearrangement links TRBV30 to TRBJ1-2; D is unclear. The V gene's germline CDR1 is GTSNPN and CDR2 SVGIG (reference sequence). This CDR3 spans 13 amino acids. Trimming took 0 bases from V and 8 from J, leaving 13 bases between them. CDR3 nucleotide sequence: TGTGCCTGGAGTGTACTAGCCGGAGACGGCTACACCTTC. This codes for CAWSVLAGDGYTF.

About this clone itself: One junction end does not reproduce the germline sequence, and a read error may be involved. The chain is built from TRBV10-3 and TRBJ2-7; 9 bases are a match to TRBD2. Germline assignment: CDR1 ENHRY and CDR2 SYGVKD. The CDR3 is 14 residues long. DNA for the CDR3: TGTGCCAGCAGTTACGGGACTAGCTGGGACGAGCAGTACTTC. It specifies CASSYGTSWDEQYF.

The J gene is TRBJ2-7, the V gene TRBV10-3, with 12 bases aligning to TRBD2. The V segment lost 1 base and the J segment 5 bases; nucleotides outside the gene matches: 9. The germline V gene has CDR1 ENHRY and CDR2 SYGVKD. CDR3 length: 17 amino acids. The CDR3 DNA is TGTGCCATCAGTGAGTTCCCCTCGACTAGCGGGAGCCACGAGCAGTACTTC. Translation: CAISEFPSTSGSHEQYF.

V usage is TRBV2 and J usage is TRBJ2-7; D is possibly TRBD1 (5 bases). Between the trimmed V and J ends, which lost 8 bases and 3 bases, there was a span of 11 bases. There are 12 residues in the CDR3. Looked up from germline, CDR1 is SNHLY and CDR2 is FYNNEI. The CDR3 protein is CASDQGYYEQYF. The CDR3 DNA sequence: TGTGCCAGCGACCAGGGTTACTACGAGCAGTACTTC.

The V gene is TRBV4-3, the J gene TRBJ1-1; D is unclear. The length of the CDR3 is 13 residues. Looked up from germline, CDR1 is LGHNA and CDR2 is YSLEER. The V end lost 3 bases, the J end lost 5 bases, and 10 bases lay between the germline ends. The CDR3: CASSQDGWTEAFF. In nucleotides, the CDR3 is TGCGCCAGCAGCCAGGACGGGTGGACTGAAGCTTTCTTT.

The gene calls are TRBV14 and TRBJ2-3; 8 bases fit TRBD2. The V gene's germline CDR1 is SGHDN and CDR2 FVKESK. The CDR3 runs to 16 residues. The J segment lost 0 bases and the V segment lost 4 bases, leaving 6 bases of the junction unmatched. In nucleotides, the CDR3 is TGTGCCAGCAGCCCAGGACTAGCCCGTAGCACAGATACGCAGTATTTT. Residues: CASSPGLARSTDTQYF.

The chain combines TRBV27 with TRBJ2-7; perhaps D is TRBD1 or TRBD2 (7 bases each). This CDR3 contains 13 residues. The germline CDR1 and CDR2 sequences are MNHEY and SMNVEV (reference sequence). Trimming stripped 5 bases from V and 3 bases from J, with 11 bases between. CDR3 in DNA: TGTGCCAGCAGTCCAGGGGGGGACTACGAGCAGTACTTC. This translates into CASSPGGDYEQYF.

This chain uses TRBV11-1 with TRBJ2-7; D perhaps matches TRBD1 (6 bases). The CDR3 runs 14 residues. Germline values: CDR1 SGHAT, CDR2 FQDESV (reference sequence). Trimming shortened V by 1 base and J by 4 bases, and 11 bases separated the two germline ends. The CDR3 coding sequence is TGTGCCAGCAGCTTAGTTGGCAGGGGATACGAGCAGTACTTC. Translation gives CASSLVGRGYEQYF.

The chain links TRBV7-3 to TRBJ2-7; no reliable D call. V lost 2 bases, J lost 7 bases, and 12 bases lay in between. Per germline, CDR1 SGHTA and CDR2 FQGTGA. The CDR3 is made up of 13 amino acids. CDR3 residues: CASSLALFREQYF. The CDR3 DNA sequence: TGTGCCAGCAGCTTAGCCCTATTCAGAGAGCAGTACTTC.

This chain uses TRBV19 with TRBJ2-7; D perhaps matches TRBD1 (6 bases). Trimming left V 3 bases short and J 5 bases short, with 20 bases between. The CDR3 consists of 16 residues. Germline V lookup: CDR1 LNHDA, CDR2 SQIVND (reference sequence). The DNA for the CDR3 is TGTGCCAGTAGTATTTCTATCGGTTCTGGGGGCGACGAGCAGTACTTC. This translates into CASSISIGSGGDEQYF.

The chain joins TRBV7-5 to TRBJ2-7; the D call TRBD2 from the table was never checked on the DNA. TRBV7-5 corresponds to a pseudogene. The CDR3 is 12 amino acids. The CDR3 protein is CASSLNYYEQYF. The CDR3, as DNA: TGTGCCAGCAGCTTAAACTACTACGAGCAGTACTTC.

V usage is TRBV18 and J usage is TRBJ2-7, with 7 nucleotides matching TRBD1. With V trimmed by 3 bases and J by 12 bases, 5 bases remained unmatched. Germline lookup yields CDR1 KGHSH and CDR2 LQKENI. The CDR3 sequence is 11 residues long. CDR3: CASSPGTVLYF. The CDR3 coding sequence is TGTGCCAGCTCACCCGGGACAGTGCTGTACTTC.

The chain employs TRBV29-1 and TRBJ1-1; possibly TRBD1 for D (6 bases). The V gene's germline CDR1 is SQVTM and CDR2 ANQGSEA. The length of the CDR3 is 15 residues. Between the trimmed V and J ends, which lost 3 bases and 0 bases, there was a span of 14 bases. The CDR3 protein is CSVEDSLFLNTEAFF. The CDR3 DNA is TGCAGCGTTGAGGACAGTCTCTTTCTGAACACTGAAGCTTTCTTT. The full variable domain, in which reference TRBV29-1 and TRBJ1-1 provide the parts outside the CDR3, is SAVISQKPSRDICQRGTSLTIQCQVDSQVTMMFWYRQQPGQSLTLIATANQGSEATYESGFVIDKFPISRPNLTFSTLTVSNMSPEDSSIYLCSVEDSLFLNTEAFFGQGTRLTVV.

This chain links TRBV7-2 with TRBJ2-7; the D gene could be TRBD1 or TRBD2 (5 bases each). Germline loops: CDR1 SGHTA, CDR2 FQGNSA. CDR3 length: 15 amino acids. The V and J ends lost 1 base and 6 bases respectively, with 16 bases between them. The CDR3 loop is CASSLGPGTQGEQYF. The CDR3 DNA sequence: TGTGCCAGCAGCTTAGGCCCCGGGACGCAAGGCGAGCAGTACTTC.

The V and J genes are TRBV6-1 and TRBJ1-5; maybe TRBD1 (6 bases). V dropped 6 bases and J dropped 7 bases, with 16 bases sitting between them. CDR1 is MNHNS and CDR2 is SASEGT in the germline V gene. The CDR3 extends over 14 amino acids. CDR3 protein: CASSGTGLEQPQHF. Written as DNA, the CDR3 is TGTGCCAGCAGCGGAACAGGGTTGGAACAGCCCCAGCATTTT.

CDR3 protein: CASSPTPGLAGDNEQFF. DNA for the CDR3: TGCGCCAGCAGCCCTACTCCGGGACTAGCGGGAGACAATGAGCAGTTCTTC. The genes are TRBV5-1 and TRBJ2-1; 14 bases are a match to TRBD2. The CDR3 contains 17 residues. Per germline, CDR1 SGHRS and CDR2 YFSETQ. V dropped 4 bases and J dropped 5; count of bases not matched to a gene: 8.

V usage is TRBV10-3 and J usage is TRBJ2-7; D possibly corresponds to TRBD2 (6 bases). Germline lookup yields CDR1 ENHRY and CDR2 SYGVKD. This CDR3 contains 15 residues. With 0 bases removed from V and 3 bases from J, the gap between germline ends came to 12 bases. Here the CDR3 reads CAISESTGSSYEQYF. CDR3 DNA sequence: TGTGCCATCAGTGAGTCAACCGGGAGCAGCTACGAGCAGTACTTC.

V is TRBV27 and J is TRBJ1-2, with TRBD1 as a possible D gene (6 bases). CDR1 is MNHEY, CDR2 SMNVEV, per germline (reference sequence). There are 14 residues in the CDR3. Trimming took 5 bases from V and 4 from J, leaving 14 bases between them. As DNA, the CDR3 is TGTGCCAGCAGTCGCCCGGGGGGCCCCTATGGCTACACCTTC. Amino acid sequence: CASSRPGGPYGYTF.

This chain joins TRBV6-5 and TRBJ1-5; D remains ambiguous. The V end lost 0 bases, the J end lost 0 bases, and 6 bases lay between the germline ends. The germline gives CDR1 MNHEY, CDR2 SVGAGI. The CDR3 is made up of 15 amino acids. CDR3 protein: CASSYSLSSNQPQHF. CDR3 DNA: TGTGCCAGCAGTTACTCGCTATCTAGCAATCAGCCCCAGCATTTT.

This CDR3 reads CASSFEPGANVLTF. For the CDR3, the DNA is TGTGCCAGCAGTTTTGAGCCCGGGGCCAACGTCCTGACTTTC. This sequence joins TRBV27 and TRBJ2-6, with D hard to call. The germline CDR1 and CDR2 sequences are MNHEY and SMNVEV (reference sequence). Between the trimmed V and J ends, which lost 3 bases and 4 bases, there was a span of 7 bases. The CDR3 sequence is 14 residues long.

This chain uses TRBV7-2 with TRBJ2-7; D tentatively reads TRBD1 or TRBD2 (5 bases each). With 2 bases removed from V and 2 bases from J, the gap between germline ends came to 16 bases. Germline V gene data show CDR1 as SGHTA and CDR2 as FQGNSA. The CDR3 loop spans 16 amino acids. Written as DNA, the CDR3 is TGTGCCAGCAGCTTACGGGGTACTAACAGGCCCTACGAGCAGTACTTC. Encoded protein: CASSLRGTNRPYEQYF. Looking up the rest from reference TRBV7-2 and TRBJ2-7 gives the full variable domain: GAGVSQSPSNKVTEKGKDVELRCDPISGHTALYWYRQSLGQGLEFLIYFQGNSAPDKSGLPSDRFSAERTGGSVSTLTIQRTQQEDSAVYLCASSLRGTNRPYEQYFGPGTRLTVT.

V is TRBV5-8 and J is TRBJ1-5, with D possibly TRBD1 on 6 matching bases. The CDR3 sequence is 16 residues long. Germline V CDR1 and CDR2: SGHTS, YDEGEE. Trimming cost V 1 base and J 6 bases, with 17 bases left between them. DNA of the CDR3: TGTGCCAGCAGCTTGACGTCCGGGGGCGCCGGTCAGCCCCAGCATTTT. Translation gives CASSLTSGGAGQPQHF.

V and J are TRBV5-6 and TRBJ1-5; 8 bases match TRBD1. The junction had 10 bases not matched to a gene; V was cut back by 4 bases and J by 7 bases. CDR3 length equals 15 residues. Looked up from germline, CDR1 is SGHDT and CDR2 is YYEEEE. The chain's CDR3 is CASSGTGQGHQPQHF. In DNA form, the CDR3 reads TGTGCCAGCAGCGGGACCGGACAGGGTCACCAGCCCCAGCATTTT.

This chain connects TRBV14 to TRBJ1-4, with unresolved D. From germline, CDR1 is SGHDN and CDR2 FVKESK. V lost 0 bases, J lost 8 bases, and 16 bases lay in between. The CDR3 consists of 16 residues. CDR3 nucleotides: TGTGCCAGCAGCCAAGAAACCGGCAGGCTGTGGGAAAAACTGTTTTTT. Residues: CASSQETGRLWEKLFF.

The V gene is TRBV11-2, the J gene TRBJ2-5; unclear D gene. Germline V gene sequence: CDR1 SGHAT, CDR2 FQNNGV. The V and J ends lost 5 bases and 1 base respectively, with 8 bases between them. This CDR3 has 13 amino acids. The CDR3 nucleotides are TGTGCCAGCAGCCCACAGCTCCAAGAGACCCAGTACTTC. It codes for CASSPQLQETQYF.

This clone has only one observation. The chain couples TRBV13 to TRBJ1-1; D is undetermined. The CDR3 contains 12 residues. CDR1 and CDR2 from the germline V gene are PRHDT and FYEKMQ (reference sequence). The germline V and J ends were trimmed by 5 bases and 4 bases, with 8 bases remaining between them. This chain's CDR3 is CASSHPLTEAFF. The DNA of the CDR3 is TGTGCCAGCAGCCACCCCCTCACTGAAGCTTTCTTT.

This clone was observed a few times. The chain employs TRBV14 and TRBJ2-7; 10 bases align to TRBD1. Germline V CDR1 and CDR2: SGHDN, FVKESK. V lost 4 bases and J lost 3; bases outside the gene matches: 3. This CDR3 spans 14 amino acids. The CDR3 is CASSRRDRGYEQYF. In DNA, the CDR3 is TGTGCCAGCAGCCGACGGGACAGGGGCTACGAGCAGTACTTC.

J is TRBJ2-2 and V is TRBV19; 9 nucleotides align to TRBD2. Germline CDR1 and CDR2: LNHDA and SQIVND (reference sequence). CDR3 length: 18 amino acids. With 3 bases clipped from V and 5 bases from J, the junction kept 13 bases outside the gene matches. CDR3 nucleotide sequence: TGTGCCAGTAGTATTTCAGGGCGAGCGGGAGGTAAAACCGGGGAGCTGTTTTTT. This gives the protein CASSISGRAGGKTGELFF. Filled out from reference TRBV19 and TRBJ2-2, the complete variable domain reads DGGITQSPKYLFRKEGQNVTLSCEQNLNHDAMYWYRQDPGQGLRLIYYSQIVNDFQKGDIAEGYSVSREKKESFPLTVTSAQKNPTAFYLCASSISGRAGGKTGELFFGEGSRLTVL.